A single sample is the source of the 18 T cell receptor beta chains below, sequenced in a study of T cells in localized non-small cell lung cancer. Method: immunoSEQ multiplex PCR; TCRdb's copy keeps in-frame clones and lacks some. In the table there are approximately 29,000 clones, roughly 80% of which are singletons. Sample: peripheral blood mononuclear cells, taken before any cancer treatment. These receptors originate from a man between 35 and 75 years old with stage III lung adenocarcinoma.

This chain joins TRBV28 and TRBJ2-3, with D perhaps TRBD1 (6 bases). CDR3 length: 15 residues. CDR1 and CDR2 from the germline V gene are MDHEN and SYDVKM. Trimming cost V 7 bases and J 4 bases, with 18 bases left between them. The DNA for the CDR3 is TGTGCCAGCACCCGAGGGGGTTCTCAGCCAGATACGCAGTATTTT. It translates to CASTRGGSQPDTQYF.

The sample holds one count of this clone. The chain recombines TRBV5-1 with TRBJ2-5; tentatively, D is TRBD1 or TRBD2 (5 bases each). The CDR3 is made up of 14 amino acids. Trimming removed 4 bases from V and 5 bases from J, with 15 bases in between. Germline CDR1 reads SGHRS; CDR2 reads YFSETQ. The CDR3 is CASSPGTGGETQYF. The CDR3, as DNA: TGCGCCAGCAGCCCTGGGACGGGTGGGGAGACCCAGTACTTC.

V and J are TRBV11-2 and TRBJ2-1; 8 positions agree with TRBD1. Germline V gene sequence: CDR1 SGHAT, CDR2 FQNNGV. This CDR3 is built from 16 residues. The V and J ends lost 5 bases and 2 bases, in that order; junction bases with no gene match: 8. CDR3 nucleotides: TGTGCCAGCAGCCGTCACCGGACAGGGACCTACAATGAGCAGTTCTTC. It yields the protein CASSRHRTGTYNEQFF.

The chain uses TRBV4-2 and TRBJ2-1; no clear D gene. The V end lost 2 bases, the J end lost 6 bases, and 20 bases lay between the germline ends. This CDR3 spans 17 amino acids. Germline V lookup: CDR1 LGHNA, CDR2 YNFKEQ. The CDR3 sequence is CASSQRLASRFGNEQFF. Here the CDR3 DNA reads TGTGCCAGCAGCCAAAGGCTCGCTAGTCGGTTTGGCAATGAGCAGTTCTTC.

V gene TRBV7-9 combines with J gene TRBJ2-4; D tentatively reads TRBD1 or TRBD2 (5 bases each). Germline assignment: CDR1 SEHNR and CDR2 FQNEAQ (reference sequence). CDR3 size: 12 residues. V was pared by 1 base and J by 7 bases, with 5 bases between. The chain's CDR3 is CASSLGGNIQYF. CDR3 DNA sequence: TGTGCCAGCAGCTTAGGGGGGAACATTCAGTACTTC. Based on the CDR3 plus reference TRBV7-9 and TRBJ2-4, the full variable domain is DTGVSQNPRHKITKRGQNVTFRCDPISEHNRLYWYRQTLGQGPEFLTYFQNEAQLEKSRLLSDRFSAERPKGSFSTLEIQRTEQGDSAMYLCASSLGGNIQYFGAGTRLSVL.

The chain couples TRBV10-3 to TRBJ2-7; the match to TRBD2 covers 14 bases. J gave up 7 bases and V 9 bases, and 5 bases lay outside the gene matches. Germline lookup yields CDR1 ENHRY and CDR2 SYGVKD. The CDR3 spans 13 residues. The CDR3: CAIGTSGGREQYV. CDR3 bases: TGTGCCATAGGGACTAGCGGGGGCCGAGAGCAGTACGTC.

This sequence joins TRBV10-3 and TRBJ1-6, with TRBD1 matching over 8 bases. Per germline, CDR1 ENHRY and CDR2 SYGVKD. The CDR3 is 17 amino acids. The trim removed 0 bases at V and 6 bases at J, leaving 7 bases unmatched. The CDR3 DNA sequence: TGTGCCATCAGTGAGTCGGGGAGACAGGGGTCTAATTCACCCCTCCACTTT. Protein product: CAISESGRQGSNSPLHF.

The chain carries TRBV7-9 and TRBJ1-3; D remains ambiguous. Trimming removed 3 bases from V and 0 bases from J, with 6 bases in between. CDR3 length equals 14 residues. Germline-derived CDR1 and CDR2 are SEHNR and FQNEAQ (reference sequence). CDR3 in DNA: TGTGCCAGCAGCTTTGTCGGCTCTGGAAACACCATATATTTT. Protein: CASSFVGSGNTIYF.

The chain joins TRBV6-5 to TRBJ2-7; D not certain. V lost 2 bases and J 0 bases, leaving 8 bases between the germline ends. The CDR3 is 14 amino acids. CDR1 MNHEY and CDR2 SVGAGI come from the germline V gene. The DNA of the CDR3 is TGTGCCAGCAGTTACCAGGATACCTCCTACGAGCAGTACTTC. Translation: CASSYQDTSYEQYF.

This clone was counted a few times. The gene calls are TRBV6-1 and TRBJ2-2, with D hard to call. This CDR3 is built from 13 residues. CDR1 is MNHNS, CDR2 SASEGT, per germline. V gave up 7 bases and J gave up 0 bases, with 6 bases separating them. The CDR3 is CASNPANTGELFF. The DNA for the CDR3 is TGTGCCAGCAACCCCGCGAACACCGGGGAGCTGTTTTTT.

This clone was picked up one time. The chain employs TRBV9 and TRBJ1-6; 7 positions match TRBD1. Losses at the gene ends were 3 bases for V and 5 bases for J; bases not matched to a gene: 5. CDR3 length: 15 residues. Per the germline V gene, CDR1 is SGDLS and CDR2 is YYNGEE. The CDR3 reads CASSAYRGNNSPLHF. The CDR3 DNA reads as TGTGCCAGCAGCGCATACAGGGGCAATAATTCACCCCTCCACTTT.

This sequence joins TRBV11-2 and TRBJ1-6; possible D gene TRBD1, 5 bases. The V end lost 0 bases, the J end lost 9 bases, and 9 bases lay between the germline ends. Germline values: CDR1 SGHAT, CDR2 FQNNGV. This CDR3 contains 14 residues. The CDR3 DNA reads as TGTGCCAGCAGCTTAGAGGCAGGGACTTCACCCCTCCACTTT. This translates into CASSLEAGTSPLHF. The whole variable domain, remainder taken from reference TRBV11-2 and TRBJ1-6, is EAGVAQSPRYKIIEKRQSVAFWCNPISGHATLYWYQQILGQGPKLLIQFQNNGVVDDSQLPKDRFSAERLKGVDSTLKIQPAKLEDSAVYLCASSLEAGTSPLHFGNGTRLTVT.

This chain links TRBV18 with TRBJ2-7, with D maybe TRBD2 (6 bases). The CDR3 contains 14 residues. The V end was cut by 3 bases, the J end by 7 bases, with 16 bases between. CDR1 is KGHSH, CDR2 LQKENI, per germline. CDR3 bases: TGTGCCAGCTCACCCGGGACTCCCCGGTGGGAGCAGTACGTC. This translates into CASSPGTPRWEQYV.

V is TRBV4-1 and J is TRBJ2-1; 10 bases fit TRBD2. Per germline, CDR1 MGHRA and CDR2 YSYEKL. J was trimmed by 6 bases and V by 0 bases; bases with no gene match: 5. This CDR3 spans 16 amino acids. CDR3 DNA sequence: TGCGCCAGCAGCCAAGAAGTACCTAGCGGGGGCAATGAGCAGTTCTTC. This codes for CASSQEVPSGGNEQFF.

This chain uses TRBV7-6 with TRBJ2-2; D possibly corresponds to TRBD2 (6 bases). Germline V lookup: CDR1 SGHVS, CDR2 FNYEAQ. The CDR3 is 16 residues long. The V gene lost 0 bases and the J gene lost 1 base, with 9 bases spanning the gap. DNA for the CDR3: TGTGCCAGCAGCTTAGCGCTGGGGGGGAACACCGGGGAGCTGTTTTTT. Its protein product is CASSLALGGNTGELFF.

The chain links TRBV7-9 to TRBJ1-4; 9 nucleotides align to TRBD1. This CDR3 comprises 15 residues. V lost 5 bases and J lost 10; bases outside the gene matches: 11. Germline CDR1 reads SEHNR; CDR2 reads FQNEAQ (reference sequence). This chain's CDR3 is CASSPRQGVSSKLFF. The CDR3 DNA sequence: TGTGCCAGCAGCCCCCGACAGGGGGTTTCTTCAAAACTGTTTTTT.

This rearrangement joins TRBV28 to TRBJ1-2, with D unclear. V was cut by 7 bases and J by 4 bases, with 16 bases left in between. In germline, CDR1 is MDHEN, CDR2 SYDVKM. The CDR3 spans 14 residues. CDR3 amino acids: CASTRANRPYGYTF. In DNA, the CDR3 is TGTGCCAGCACCCGAGCGAACAGACCCTATGGCTACACCTTC.

The chain combines TRBV12-5 with TRBJ2-1; D assignment may be TRBD1 or TRBD2 (5 bases each). CDR1 LGHNT and CDR2 FRNRAP come from the germline V gene. Trimming took off 4 bases at V and 4 bases at J, with 14 bases between the two ends. The CDR3 loop spans 15 amino acids. CDR3 region: CASGSGPPPYNEQFF. CDR3 DNA: TGTGCTAGTGGTTCGGGACCTCCACCTTACAATGAGCAGTTCTTC.